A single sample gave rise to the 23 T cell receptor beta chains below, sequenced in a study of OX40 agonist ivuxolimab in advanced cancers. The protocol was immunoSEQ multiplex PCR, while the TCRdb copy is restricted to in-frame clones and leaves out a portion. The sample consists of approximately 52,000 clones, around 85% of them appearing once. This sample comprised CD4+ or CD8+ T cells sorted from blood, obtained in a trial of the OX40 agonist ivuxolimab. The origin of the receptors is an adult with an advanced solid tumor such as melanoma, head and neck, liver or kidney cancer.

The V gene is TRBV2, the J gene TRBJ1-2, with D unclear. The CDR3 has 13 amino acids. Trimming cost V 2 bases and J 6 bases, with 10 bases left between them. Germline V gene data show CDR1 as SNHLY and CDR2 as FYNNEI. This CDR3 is CASSESPRDGYTF. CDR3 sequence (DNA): TGTGCCAGCAGTGAATCCCCTCGGGATGGCTACACCTTC.

CDR3 sequence (DNA): TGCAGCGCTGGGACAGGGGGTGGTCAGCCCCAGCATTTT. Amino acid sequence: CSAGTGGGQPQHF. V is TRBV29-1 and J is TRBJ1-5; 11 nucleotides align to TRBD1. There are 13 residues in the CDR3. With 7 bases clipped from V and 6 bases from J, the junction kept 5 bases outside the gene matches. Germline values: CDR1 SQVTM, CDR2 ANQGSEA.

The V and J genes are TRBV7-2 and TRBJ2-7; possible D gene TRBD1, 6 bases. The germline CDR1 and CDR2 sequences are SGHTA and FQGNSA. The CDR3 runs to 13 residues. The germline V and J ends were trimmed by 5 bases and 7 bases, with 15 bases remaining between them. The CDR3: CASSQAGGGEQYF. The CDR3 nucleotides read TGTGCCAGCAGCCAGGCTGGGGGCGGAGAGCAGTACTTC.

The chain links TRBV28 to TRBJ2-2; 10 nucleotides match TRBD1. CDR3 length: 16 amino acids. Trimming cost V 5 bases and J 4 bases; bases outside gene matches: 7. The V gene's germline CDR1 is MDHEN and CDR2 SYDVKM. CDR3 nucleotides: TGTGCCAGCAGTGACGGGGGACAGGGGATCACCGGGGAGCTGTTTTTT. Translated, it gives CASSDGGQGITGELFF.

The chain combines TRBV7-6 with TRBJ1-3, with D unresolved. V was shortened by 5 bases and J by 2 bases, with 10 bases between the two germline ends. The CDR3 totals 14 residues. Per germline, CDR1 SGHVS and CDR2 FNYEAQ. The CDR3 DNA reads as TGTGCCAGCAGCGGCAGGAAGGCTGGAAACACCATATATTTT. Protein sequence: CASSGRKAGNTIYF. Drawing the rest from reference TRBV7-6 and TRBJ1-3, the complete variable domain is GAGVSQSPRYKVTKRGQDVALRCDPISGHVSLYWYRQALGQGPEFLTYFNYEAQQDKSGLPNDRFSAERPEGSISTLTIQRTEQRDSAMYRCASSGRKAGNTIYFGEGSWLTVV.

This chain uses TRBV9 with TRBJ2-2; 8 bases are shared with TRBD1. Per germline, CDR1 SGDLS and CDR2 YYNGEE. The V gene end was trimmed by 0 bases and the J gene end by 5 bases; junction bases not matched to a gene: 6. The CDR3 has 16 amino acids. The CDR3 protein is CASSVETGDGTGELFF. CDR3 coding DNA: TGTGCCAGCAGCGTAGAGACAGGGGATGGTACCGGGGAGCTGTTTTTT.

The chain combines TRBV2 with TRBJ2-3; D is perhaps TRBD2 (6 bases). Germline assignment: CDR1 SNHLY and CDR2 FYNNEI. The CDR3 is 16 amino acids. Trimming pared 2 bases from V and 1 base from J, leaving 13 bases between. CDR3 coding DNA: TGTGCCAGCAGTGAAAGAGGAGCTAGCGGCACAGATACGCAGTATTTT. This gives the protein CASSERGASGTDTQYF.

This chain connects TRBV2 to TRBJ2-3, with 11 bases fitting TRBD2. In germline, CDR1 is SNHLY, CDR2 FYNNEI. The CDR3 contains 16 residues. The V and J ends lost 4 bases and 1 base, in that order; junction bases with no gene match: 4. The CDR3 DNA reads TGTGCCAGCAGTGCGGGGACTAGCGGACGCACAGATACGCAGTATTTT. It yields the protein CASSAGTSGRTDTQYF.

The CDR3: CASSLGDRSNQPQHF. The CDR3 DNA reads as TGTGCCAGCAGTTTAGGGGACAGAAGCAATCAGCCCCAGCATTTT. This chain links TRBV28 with TRBJ1-5; the match to TRBD1 covers 7 bases. Per the germline V gene, CDR1 is MDHEN and CDR2 is SYDVKM. The CDR3 covers 15 residues. V was pared by 2 bases and J by 1 base, with 2 bases of the junction left unmatched.

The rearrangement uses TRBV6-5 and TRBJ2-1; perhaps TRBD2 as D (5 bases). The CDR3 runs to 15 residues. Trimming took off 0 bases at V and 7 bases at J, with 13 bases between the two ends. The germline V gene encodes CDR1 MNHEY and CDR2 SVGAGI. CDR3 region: CASSYSFARRNEQFF. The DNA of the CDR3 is TGTGCCAGCAGTTACTCTTTTGCCCGGAGGAATGAGCAGTTCTTC.

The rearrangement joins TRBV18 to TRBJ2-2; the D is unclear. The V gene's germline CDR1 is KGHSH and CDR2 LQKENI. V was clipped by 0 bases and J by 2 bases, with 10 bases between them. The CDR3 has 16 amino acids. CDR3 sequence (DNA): TGTGCCAGCTCACCACCGAGGCGGAGAAACACCGGGGAGCTGTTTTTT. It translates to CASSPPRRRNTGELFF.

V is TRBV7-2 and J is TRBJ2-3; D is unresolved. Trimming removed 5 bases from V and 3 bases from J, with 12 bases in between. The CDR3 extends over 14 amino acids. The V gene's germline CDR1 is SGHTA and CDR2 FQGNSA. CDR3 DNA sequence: TGTGCCAGCAGCCGCGAGGTCGGGACAGATACGCAGTATTTT. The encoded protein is CASSREVGTDTQYF.

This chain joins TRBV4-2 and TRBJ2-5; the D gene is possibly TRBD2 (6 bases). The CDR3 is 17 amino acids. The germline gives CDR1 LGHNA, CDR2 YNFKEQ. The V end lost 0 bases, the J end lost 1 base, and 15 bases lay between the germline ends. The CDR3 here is CASSQDQSGETQETQYF. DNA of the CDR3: TGTGCCAGCAGCCAAGATCAGTCGGGAGAGACCCAAGAGACCCAGTACTTC.

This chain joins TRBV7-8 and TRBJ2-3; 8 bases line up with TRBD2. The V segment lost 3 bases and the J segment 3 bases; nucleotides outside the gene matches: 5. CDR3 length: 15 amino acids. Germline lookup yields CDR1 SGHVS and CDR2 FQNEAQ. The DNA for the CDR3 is TGTGCCAGCAGCTTGCTGAGCGGGAGAACAGATACGCAGTATTTT. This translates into CASSLLSGRTDTQYF.

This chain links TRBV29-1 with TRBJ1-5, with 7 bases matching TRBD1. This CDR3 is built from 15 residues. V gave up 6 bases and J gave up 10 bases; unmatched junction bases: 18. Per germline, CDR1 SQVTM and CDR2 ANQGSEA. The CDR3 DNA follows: TGCAGCGTCCAAGCTAGCCGGGACAGTCGATCCCCCCAGCATTTT. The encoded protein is CSVQASRDSRSPQHF.

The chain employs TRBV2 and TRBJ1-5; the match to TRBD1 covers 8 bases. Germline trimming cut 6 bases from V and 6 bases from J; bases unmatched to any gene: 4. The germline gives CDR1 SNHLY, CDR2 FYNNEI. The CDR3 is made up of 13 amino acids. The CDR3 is CASSETGAQPQHF. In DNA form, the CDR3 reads TGTGCCAGCAGCGAGACAGGGGCTCAGCCCCAGCATTTT.

CDR3 sequence (DNA): TGTGCCAGCAGTTATTCGTGGCAGAACTCCTACAATGAGCAGTTCTTC. Amino acid sequence: CASSYSWQNSYNEQFF. This chain joins TRBV6-6 and TRBJ2-1; D is uncertain. From germline, CDR1 is MNHNY and CDR2 SVGAGI (reference sequence). The ends were cut back, 3 bases at V and 0 bases at J, with 12 bases in the middle. This CDR3 is 16 amino acids long.

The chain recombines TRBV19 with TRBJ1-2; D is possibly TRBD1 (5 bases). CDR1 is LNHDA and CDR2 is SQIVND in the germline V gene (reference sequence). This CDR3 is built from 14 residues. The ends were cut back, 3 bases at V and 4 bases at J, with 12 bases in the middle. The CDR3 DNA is TGTGCCAGTAGTATTCTCGGGGGTCCCTATGGCTACACCTTC. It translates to CASSILGGPYGYTF.

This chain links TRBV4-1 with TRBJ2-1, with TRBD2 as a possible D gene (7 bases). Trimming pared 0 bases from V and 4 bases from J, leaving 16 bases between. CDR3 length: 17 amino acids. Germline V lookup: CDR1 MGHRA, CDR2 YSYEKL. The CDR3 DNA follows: TGCGCCAGCAGCCAAGATGGGGGGGCCTCCTTTTACAATGAGCAGTTCTTC. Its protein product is CASSQDGGASFYNEQFF.

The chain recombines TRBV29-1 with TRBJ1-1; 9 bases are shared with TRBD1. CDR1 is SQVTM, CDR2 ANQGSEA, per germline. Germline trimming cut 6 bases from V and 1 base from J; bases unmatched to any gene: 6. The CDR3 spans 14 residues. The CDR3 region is CSVFPGQGNTEAFF. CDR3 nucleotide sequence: TGCAGCGTCTTTCCGGGACAGGGGAACACTGAAGCTTTCTTT.

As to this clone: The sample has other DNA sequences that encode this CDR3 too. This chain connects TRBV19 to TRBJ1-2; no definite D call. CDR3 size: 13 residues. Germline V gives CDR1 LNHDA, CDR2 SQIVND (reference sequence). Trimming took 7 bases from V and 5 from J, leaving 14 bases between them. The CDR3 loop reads CASTRGGGYGYTF. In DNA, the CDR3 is TGTGCCAGTACCCGTGGTGGTGGGTATGGCTACACCTTC.

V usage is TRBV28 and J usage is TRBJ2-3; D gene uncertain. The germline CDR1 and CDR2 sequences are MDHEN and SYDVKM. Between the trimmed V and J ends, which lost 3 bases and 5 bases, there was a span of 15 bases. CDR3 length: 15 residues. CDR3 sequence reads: CASSFRAGRRDTQYF. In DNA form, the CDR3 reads TGTGCCAGCAGTTTCCGTGCAGGACGGAGAGATACGCAGTATTTT.

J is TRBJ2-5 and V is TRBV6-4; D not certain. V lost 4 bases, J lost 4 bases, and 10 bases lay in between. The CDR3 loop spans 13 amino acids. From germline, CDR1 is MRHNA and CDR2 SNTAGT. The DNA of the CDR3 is TGTGCCAGCAGTGCCGCACCCGGAGAGACCCAGTACTTC. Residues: CASSAAPGETQYF.